Each of the 21 T cell receptor beta chains below was sequenced from the same sample in a study of blood T cell repertoires in COVID-19. The table came from immunoSEQ multiplex PCR; TCRdb's copy has only in-frame clones and leaves some out. The sample yields approximately 300,000 clones, 89% seen once. Sequenced: PBMCs or T cells enriched from blood (not recorded which). The receptors come from a man in his fifties or sixties who had recovered from COVID-19.

The chain recombines TRBV9 with TRBJ1-6; no clear D gene. The germline V gene encodes CDR1 SGDLS and CDR2 YYNGEE. The germline V and J ends were trimmed by 0 bases and 0 bases, with 10 bases remaining between them. This CDR3 region has 17 residues. CDR3 sequence: CASSVGGASSYNSPLHF. In DNA form, the CDR3 reads TGTGCCAGCAGCGTAGGTGGAGCGAGCTCCTATAATTCACCCCTCCACTTT.

The chain links TRBV18 to TRBJ2-2, with D perhaps TRBD1 (6 bases). The CDR3 totals 15 residues. Germline V gives CDR1 KGHSH, CDR2 LQKENI. V was trimmed by 3 bases and J by 7 bases, leaving 15 bases between them. CDR3 coding DNA: TGTGCCAGCTCACCCCCTTTTAGGACAGTCGGGGAGCTGTTTTTT. Protein sequence: CASSPPFRTVGELFF.

In DNA, the CDR3 is TGTGCCTGGAGTGATGGGGGGAGGGGCGAGCAGTACTTC. Translated, it gives CAWSDGGRGEQYF. This chain uses TRBV30 with TRBJ2-7; 7 bases agree with TRBD2. The junction had 6 bases not matched to a gene; V was cut back by 1 base and J by 6 bases. Germline values: CDR1 GTSNPN, CDR2 SVGIG (reference sequence). The CDR3 totals 13 residues.

V usage is TRBV19 and J usage is TRBJ2-7; D is undetermined. Looked up from germline, CDR1 is LNHDA and CDR2 is SQIVND (reference sequence). Trimming removed 4 bases from V and 0 bases from J, with 13 bases in between. The CDR3 extends over 15 amino acids. Here the CDR3 DNA reads TGTGCCAGTAGTAAAACAGCTCAATTCTCCTACGAGCAGTACTTC. It specifies CASSKTAQFSYEQYF.

V is TRBV15 and J is TRBJ1-3; 12 bases are shared with TRBD1. J was trimmed by 8 bases and V by 2 bases; bases with no gene match: 7. This CDR3 has 16 residues. Germline-derived CDR1 and CDR2 are LNHNV and YYDKDF (reference sequence). The CDR3 spells CATSRPGQGAGDTIYF. The CDR3 DNA reads TGTGCCACCAGCAGACCGGGACAGGGGGCGGGTGACACCATATATTTT.

This rearrangement joins TRBV3-1 (or the pseudogene TRBV3-2) to TRBJ2-3; 11 nucleotides match TRBD2. The CDR3 consists of 17 residues. Per germline, CDR1 LGHDT and CDR2 YNNKEL (reference sequence). J was trimmed by 6 bases and V by 4 bases; bases with no gene match: 12. The CDR3 DNA is TGTGCCAGCAGCCGGCAAGTGGGACTAGCGGTTTTTGATACGCAGTATTTT. Amino acids: CASSRQVGLAVFDTQYF.

The gene calls are TRBV5-1 and TRBJ2-3; D might be TRBD1 (5 bases). The CDR3 contains 14 residues. V gave up 1 base and J gave up 10 bases, with 16 bases separating them. Germline lookup yields CDR1 SGHRS and CDR2 YFSETQ. The CDR3 bases are TGCGCCAGCAGCTTGTCAGGGTCGCCTGGATCGCAGTATTTT. Its translation: CASSLSGSPGSQYF.

The CDR3 DNA reads as TGCGCCAGCAGCTCGGAAGTGGGACTAAGTTTAGACATTCAGTACTTC. Translating gives CASSSEVGLSLDIQYF. The chain recombines TRBV5-1 with TRBJ2-4; 7 bases line up with TRBD2. Germline values: CDR1 SGHRS, CDR2 YFSETQ. CDR3 length: 16 residues. The V segment lost 3 bases and the J segment 8 bases; nucleotides outside the gene matches: 14.

V usage is TRBV5-1 and J usage is TRBJ2-1, with D perhaps matching TRBD2 (6 bases). The germline CDR1 and CDR2 sequences are SGHRS and YFSETQ. V dropped 3 bases and J dropped 5 bases, with 18 bases sitting between them. The CDR3 sequence is 16 residues long. The CDR3 protein is CASSSFLARHDNEQFF. The CDR3 nucleotides are TGCGCCAGCAGCTCCTTTCTAGCGCGACACGACAATGAGCAGTTCTTC.

The chain links TRBV27 to TRBJ2-3, with 9 bases identical to TRBD1. The V gene's germline CDR1 is MNHEY and CDR2 SMNVEV (reference sequence). V shed 5 bases and J 5 bases; nucleotides not matched to a gene: 8. CDR3 length: 15 residues. The CDR3 DNA is TGTGCCAGCAGTCGCCCGGGACAGGGTAAAGATACGCAGTATTTT. Translation: CASSRPGQGKDTQYF.

V gene TRBV19 combines with J gene TRBJ2-1; D not certain. V lost 5 bases, J lost 7 bases, and 9 bases lay in between. Germline CDR1 and CDR2: LNHDA and SQIVND (reference sequence). The CDR3 runs to 12 residues. The CDR3 bases are TGTGCCAGTAGTGTTAGAAGTAATGAGCAGTTCTTC. As protein: CASSVRSNEQFF.

This sequence joins TRBV7-3 and TRBJ2-5; the D gene is possibly TRBD2 (7 bases). Germline V gene data show CDR1 as SGHTA and CDR2 as FQGTGA. V was trimmed by 4 bases and J by 5 bases, leaving 17 bases between them. The CDR3 is 15 amino acids. DNA of the CDR3: TGTGCCAGCAGCTGGAGGAGGGGGGAGGGTGAGACCCAGTACTTC. Amino acids: CASSWRRGEGETQYF.

The chain joins TRBV2 to TRBJ2-7, with D perhaps TRBD2 (6 bases). This CDR3 region has 13 residues. Trimming took off 10 bases at V and 3 bases at J, with 16 bases between the two ends. Germline CDR1 and CDR2: SNHLY and FYNNEI. CDR3 in amino acids: CATQQRAYYEQYF. DNA for the CDR3: TGTGCCACCCAACAGCGGGCCTACTACGAGCAGTACTTC.

The V and J genes are TRBV6-2 or TRBV6-3 and TRBJ2-7, with TRBD2 identical over 11 bases. The junction had 11 bases not matched to a gene; V was cut back by 2 bases and J by 5 bases. The germline V gene has CDR1 MNHEY and CDR2 SVGEGT. This CDR3 has 17 amino acids. The CDR3 spells CASSYPLAGGPSNEQYF. In nucleotides, the CDR3 is TGTGCCAGCAGTTACCCTTTAGCGGGAGGGCCGAGTAACGAGCAGTACTTC.

V usage is TRBV18 and J usage is TRBJ2-2, with D hard to call. The CDR3 is made up of 13 amino acids. Trimming took 0 bases from V and 5 from J, leaving 4 bases between them. Per germline, CDR1 KGHSH and CDR2 LQKENI. DNA of the CDR3: TGTGCCAGCTCACCACCGGCAACCGGGGAGCTGTTTTTT. It is translated as CASSPPATGELFF.

The chain is built from TRBV4-2 and TRBJ2-3, with TRBD2 identical over 7 bases. In germline, CDR1 is LGHNA, CDR2 YNFKEQ. The CDR3 has 18 amino acids. J gave up 2 bases and V 4 bases, and 15 bases lay outside the gene matches. The CDR3 region is CASSLPPGAGVLTDTQYF. In DNA form, the CDR3 reads TGTGCCAGCAGCCTCCCCCCAGGTGCGGGAGTCCTCACAGATACGCAGTATTTT.

The J gene is TRBJ2-2, the V gene TRBV2; no definite D call. V was pared by 4 bases and J by 1 base, with 7 bases between. The CDR3 length is 14 residues. Germline CDR1 reads SNHLY; CDR2 reads FYNNEI. CDR3 nucleotides: TGTGCCAGCAGTGTGACAAAGAACACCGGGGAGCTGTTTTTT. This gives the protein CASSVTKNTGELFF.

The chain carries TRBV24-1 and TRBJ2-3; 9 bases align to TRBD2. This CDR3 has 17 amino acids. V was clipped by 2 bases and J by 6 bases; unmatched bases: 11. CDR1 is KGHDR, CDR2 SFDVKD, per germline. This CDR3 reads CATSDWSSGIYLDTQYF. In nucleotides, the CDR3 is TGTGCCACCAGTGATTGGTCTAGCGGGATCTATCTGGATACGCAGTATTTT.

The gene calls are TRBV6-1 and TRBJ1-4; D unresolved. CDR1 is MNHNS, CDR2 SASEGT, per germline. This CDR3 spans 17 amino acids. V gave up 3 bases and J gave up 0 bases, with 14 bases separating them. The CDR3 DNA is TGTGCCAGCAGTGAGCCAGGAGGGTTTGCAACTAATGAAAAACTGTTTTTT. This codes for CASSEPGGFATNEKLFF.

V usage is TRBV7-2 and J usage is TRBJ2-7, with TRBD2 matching 8 bases. The CDR3 sequence is 16 residues long. Germline assignment: CDR1 SGHTA and CDR2 FQGNSA. With 0 bases clipped from V and 3 bases from J, the junction kept 7 bases outside the gene matches. CDR3 coding DNA: TGTGCCAGCAGCTTAGCGTACACAGGGACTAGCTACGAGCAGTACTTC. As protein: CASSLAYTGTSYEQYF.

This chain connects TRBV4-1 to TRBJ2-7; D perhaps matches TRBD2 (5 bases). V was clipped by 0 bases and J by 2 bases, with 20 bases between them. Germline V gene lookup returns CDR1 MGHRA and CDR2 YSYEKL. CDR3 size: 18 residues. Here the CDR3 reads CASSQDGIGVQITYEQYF. The CDR3 nucleotides are TGCGCCAGCAGCCAAGATGGTATCGGGGTGCAAATTACCTACGAGCAGTACTTC.